This is a list of T cell receptor beta chains from one sample in a study of T cell responses to AZD1222 COVID-19 vaccine. Here immunoSEQ multiplex PCR was the method, and the copy in TCRdb shows in-frame clones only, minus some. The repertoire has about 99,000 clones, roughly 90% of them found once; the top ten carry 2.8%. This sample comprised peripheral blood, obtained on day 0 of AZD1222 vaccination. Receptors originate from an adult in good health. CDR3s include the opening cysteine and the closing phenylalanine or tryptophan. D genes are given only for firm matches. Size values are once, few and many counts, or a class for expanded clones, and some rows have none.

D gene,clone size,J gene,V gene,CDR3 protein,CDR3 DNA
NA,NA,TRBJ2-1,TRBV4-1,CASSQDPYSGSYNEQFF,TGCGCCAGCAGCCAAGACCCCTATTCCGGTTCCTACAATGAGCAGTTCTTC
TRBD1,NA,TRBJ2-2,TRBV30,CAWKRTGEGGELFF,TGTGCCTGGAAAAGGACAGGGGAAGGCGGGGAGCTGTTTTTT
TRBD2,NA,TRBJ2-1,TRBV4-2,CASSRPSGTYNEQFF,TGTGCCAGCAGCCGTCCTAGCGGGACCTACAATGAGCAGTTCTTC
TRBD2,NA,TRBJ2-7,TRBV28,CATRSSGSSYEQYF,TGTGCCACGAGATCTAGCGGGAGCTCCTACGAGCAGTACTTC
TRBD1,NA,TRBJ2-5,TRBV7-6,CASSLAKRTGRETQYF,TGTGCCAGCAGCTTAGCAAAGAGGACAGGGCGAGAGACCCAGTACTTC
NA,NA,TRBJ1-5,TRBV30,CAWGRADQPQHF,TGTGCCTGGGGGCGGGCAGACCAGCCCCAGCATTTT
TRBD1,once,TRBJ1-4,TRBV9,CASSARQGTGENEKLFF,TGTGCCAGCAGCGCCCGTCAAGGGACAGGGGAGAATGAAAAACTGTTTTTT
TRBD2,once,TRBJ2-3,TRBV7-3,CASSPSTSGKGPDTQYF,TGTGCCAGCAGCCCTTCTACTAGCGGGAAAGGCCCAGATACGCAGTATTTT
NA,NA,TRBJ1-6,TRBV5-5,CASSYQGDYNSPLHF,TGTGCCAGCAGCTACCAGGGAGACTATAATTCACCCCTCCACTTT
NA,NA,TRBJ1-1,TRBV18,CASSPGTSNTEAFF,TGTGCCAGCTCACCAGGGACATCGAACACTGAAGCTTTCTTT
NA,NA,TRBJ2-3,TRBV9,CASSVGATGTTDTQYF,TGTGCCAGCAGCGTAGGGGCGACAGGTACCACAGATACGCAGTATTTT
NA,NA,TRBJ2-7,TRBV6-5,CASRGQGVPGEQYF,TGTGCCAGCAGAGGGCAGGGCGTTCCAGGCGAGCAGTACTTC
NA,NA,TRBJ1-5,TRBV19,CASSWGLRAEKNGNQPQHF,TGTGCCAGTAGTTGGGGACTTAGGGCAGAAAAGAATGGCAATCAGCCCCAGCATTTT
NA,NA,TRBJ1-2,TRBV6-5,CASSLKGTDYGYTF,TGTGCCAGCAGCCTAAAGGGAACAGACTATGGCTACACCTTC
TRBD2,once,TRBJ2-1,TRBV5-1,CASSFGTSGFSSYNEQFF,TGCGCCAGCAGCTTCGGGACTAGCGGGTTCAGCTCCTACAATGAGCAGTTCTTC
TRBD1,NA,TRBJ1-5,TRBV2,CASILRQGGGPQHF,TGTGCCAGCATTTTGAGACAGGGGGGAGGGCCCCAGCATTTT
NA,NA,TRBJ1-2,TRBV29-1,CSAAPGPLDYGYTF,TGCAGCGCCGCTCCGGGCCCCCTTGACTATGGCTACACCTTC
NA,NA,TRBJ1-1,TRBV11-2,CASSPGGWIMGTEAFF,TGTGCCAGCAGTCCTGGTGGGTGGATAATGGGCACTGAAGCTTTCTTT
NA,NA,TRBJ1-1,TRBV7-3,CASSRGMNTEAFF,TGTGCCAGCAGCAGGGGGATGAACACTGAAGCTTTCTTT
NA,NA,TRBJ1-2,TRBV12-3/TRBV12-4,CASSLGVDYGYTF,TGTGCCAGCAGTTTGGGGGTGGACTATGGCTACACCTTC
TRBD2,NA,TRBJ2-1,TRBV30,CAWRRLAFNSNEQFF,TGTGCCTGGAGGAGACTAGCGTTTAACTCCAATGAGCAGTTCTTC
NA,NA,TRBJ1-6,TRBV7-8,CASSLNSYSPLHF,TGTGCCAGCAGCTTAAATTCTTATTCACCCCTCCACTTT
NA,NA,TRBJ1-5,TRBV27,CASSPREGARSNQPQHF,TGTGCCAGCAGTCCTAGGGAAGGGGCAAGGAGCAATCAGCCCCAGCATTTT
NA,NA,TRBJ1-3,TRBV18,CASSPTGLAGNTIYF,TGTGCCAGCTCACCAACAGGGCTCGCTGGAAACACCATATATTTT